The 3 T cell receptor beta chains given below trace back to one sample, sequenced in a study of human T cells and chemical hapten exposure. TCRdb used MiXCR to reprocess the RACE reads, holding one entry per CDR3 protein. This sample has 150,000 to 200,000 distinct CDR3 sequences, with about 14% found just once. Time point meaning: patch test 1, 2 weeks after DPC sensitization. Treatment noted: therapeutic diphenylcyclopropenone sensitization with weekly scalp DPC. Sequencing used whole blood, obtained in connection with sensitization to the hapten diphenylcyclopropenone (DPC). The receptors derive from a woman in her 30s with alopecia areata. Some clones in this sample may be carry-over from other donors' samples.

This clonotype was observed at least ten times. V is TRBV28 and J is TRBJ2-7; the D gene could be TRBD1 or TRBD2 (5 bases each). The CDR3 is 12 residues long. Germline CDR1 and CDR2: MDHEN and SYDVKM. Trimming cost V 2 bases and J 7 bases, with 9 bases left between them. CDR3 in DNA: TGTGCCAGCAGTTTAGCTGGGGGAGAGCAGTACTTC. Translation: CASSLAGGEQYF.

This chain links TRBV3-1 with TRBJ2-5, with 8 bases lining up with TRBD1. CDR1 and CDR2 from the germline V gene are LGHDT and YNNKEL (reference sequence). The CDR3 has 14 amino acids. Trimming took 2 bases from V and 2 from J; bases not matched to a gene: 1. The CDR3 here is CASSQNRGQETQYF. CDR3 coding DNA: TGTGCCAGCAGCCAAAACAGGGGGCAAGAGACCCAGTACTTC.

Only a few counts were recorded for this clonotype. The chain has TRBV6-5 and TRBJ2-3, with TRBD1 matching 9 bases. Germline loops: CDR1 MNHEY, CDR2 SVGAGI. The V gene end was trimmed by 5 bases and the J gene end by 2 bases; junction bases not matched to a gene: 17. The CDR3 is made up of 19 amino acids. CDR3 region: CASSRNPIRGQGHTDTQYF. CDR3 DNA sequence: TGTGCCAGCAGTCGCAACCCCATCCGGGGACAGGGTCACACAGATACGCAGTATTTT.